A selection of T cell receptor beta chains follows, all from one sample in a study of blood T cell repertoires in COVID-19. Sequencing was performed with immunoSEQ multiplex PCR; in TCRdb, only in-frame clones are kept and a portion is missing. Among roughly 300,000 clones listed, around 87% were seen once. Sequenced: peripheral blood. The receptors shown here come from a woman aged 45 to 65 who had recovered from COVID-19. Both conserved end residues are part of each CDR3. D genes are given only for firm matches.

D	V	J	CDR3	DNA
NA	TRBV18	TRBJ1-1	CASSPGRDTEAFF	TGTGCCAGCTCACCAGGCAGGGATACTGAAGCTTTCTTT
NA	TRBV6-2/TRBV6-3	TRBJ1-5	CASSYIRGSQPQHF	TGTGCCAGCAGTTACATAAGGGGATCTCAGCCCCAGCATTTT
NA	TRBV4-2	TRBJ1-5	CASSQDRWPGNDQPQHF	TGTGCCAGCAGCCAAGATCGATGGCCAGGGAATGATCAGCCCCAGCATTTT
NA	TRBV11-2	TRBJ2-7	CASSLSGEGKTKYF	TGTGCCAGCAGCTTATCGGGGGAAGGCAAAACGAAGTACTTC
NA	TRBV15	TRBJ1-2	CATSSDTGHYGYTF	TGTGCCACCAGCAGTGACACAGGGCACTATGGCTACACCTTC
NA	TRBV30	TRBJ2-3	CAWSFGETTDTQYF	TGTGCCTGGAGTTTCGGAGAGACCACAGATACGCAGTATTTT
NA	TRBV7-2	TRBJ2-1	CATAGWSYNEQFF	TGTGCCACCGCGGGTTGGTCCTACAATGAGCAGTTCTTC
NA	TRBV10-2	TRBJ1-5	CASRDRGAFQPQHF	TGCGCCAGCAGGGACCGCGGGGCGTTTCAGCCCCAGCATTTT
TRBD2	TRBV5-4	TRBJ2-3	CASNLPSGSPDTQYF	TGTGCCAGCAACTTGCCTAGCGGGAGCCCAGATACGCAGTATTTT
NA	TRBV28	TRBJ2-2	CASSSQGPSTGELFF	TGTGCCAGCAGTTCCCAGGGGCCCTCGACCGGGGAGCTGTTTTTT
TRBD2	TRBV7-2	TRBJ2-5	CASSLGLAGGTWETQYF	TGTGCCAGCAGCTTAGGACTAGCGGGGGGGACCTGGGAGACCCAGTACTTC
NA	TRBV6-5	TRBJ1-6	CASSYGGSSYNSPLHF	TGTGCCAGCAGTTACGGCGGAAGCTCCTATAATTCACCCCTCCACTTT
NA	TRBV6-5	TRBJ1-1	CASRILKGGTEAFF	TGTGCCAGCCGCATCTTAAAGGGAGGCACTGAAGCTTTCTTT
TRBD1	TRBV28	TRBJ2-7	CASVLSGQGYEQYF	TGTGCCAGCGTGTTATCGGGACAGGGCTACGAGCAGTACTTC
TRBD2	TRBV7-2	TRBJ2-1	CASSPGPGGVGNEQFF	TGTGCCAGCAGCCCCGGACCGGGGGGGGTTGGCAATGAGCAGTTCTTC
TRBD2	TRBV7-2	TRBJ2-2	CASSLVSGTPGELFF	TGTGCCAGCAGCTTAGTTAGCGGGACCCCCGGGGAGCTGTTTTTT
TRBD2	TRBV3-1/TRBV3-2	TRBJ2-7	CASSQDLAGGREQYF	TGTGCCAGCAGCCAAGATCTAGCGGGGGGGCGCGAGCAGTACTTC
TRBD1	TRBV6-2/TRBV6-3	TRBJ1-5	CASSAQLGQGANQPQHF	TGTGCCAGCAGTGCACAGTTGGGACAGGGAGCCAATCAGCCCCAGCATTTT
NA	TRBV10-2	TRBJ1-2	CASSEVASVGYGYTF	TGCGCCAGCAGTGAGGTTGCCAGCGTGGGTTATGGCTACACCTTC
NA	TRBV9	TRBJ1-1	CASSVEQGNTEAFF	TGTGCCAGCAGCGTAGAACAGGGTAACACTGAAGCTTTCTTT
NA	TRBV10-2	TRBJ1-1	CASRIDSENTEAFF	TGCGCCAGCAGGATCGACAGTGAGAACACTGAAGCTTTCTTT
TRBD2	TRBV28	TRBJ2-1	CASSRAGGLNEQFF	TGTGCCAGCAGTCGGGCGGGAGGGCTCAATGAGCAGTTCTTC
NA	TRBV4-2	TRBJ2-5	CASSQDLRGQETQYF	TGTGCCAGCAGCCAAGATTTGCGGGGCCAAGAGACCCAGTACTTC
NA	TRBV6-6	TRBJ2-5	CASSWGGPETQYF	TGTGCCAGCAGTTGGGGGGGCCCGGAGACCCAGTACTTC
TRBD1	TRBV5-5	TRBJ1-1	CASSPKTGSTEAFF	TGTGCCAGCAGTCCGAAGACAGGGTCAACTGAAGCTTTCTTT
TRBD1	TRBV20-1	TRBJ1-4	CSASPGQKLFF	TGCAGTGCCTCACCGGGACAGAAACTGTTTTTT
NA	TRBV30	TRBJ2-3	CAWDPGASTDTQYF	TGTGCCTGGGATCCGGGAGCGAGCACAGATACGCAGTATTTT
TRBD1	TRBV30	TRBJ1-5	CAWSRGQNNQPQHF	TGTGCCTGGAGTAGGGGGCAGAACAATCAGCCCCAGCATTTT
NA	TRBV15	TRBJ1-2	CATSRGQADGYTF	TGTGCCACCAGCAGAGGACAGGCCGATGGCTACACCTTC